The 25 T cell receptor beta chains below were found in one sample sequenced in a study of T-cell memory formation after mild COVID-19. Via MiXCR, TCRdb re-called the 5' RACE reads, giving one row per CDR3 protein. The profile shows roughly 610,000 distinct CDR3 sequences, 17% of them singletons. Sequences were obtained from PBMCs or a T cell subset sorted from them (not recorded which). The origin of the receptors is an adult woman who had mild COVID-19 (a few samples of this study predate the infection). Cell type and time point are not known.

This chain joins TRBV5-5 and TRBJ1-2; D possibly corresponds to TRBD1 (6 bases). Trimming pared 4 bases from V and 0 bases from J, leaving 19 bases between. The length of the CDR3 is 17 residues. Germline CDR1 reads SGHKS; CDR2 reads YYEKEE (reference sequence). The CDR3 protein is CASSQWTDSISNYGYTF. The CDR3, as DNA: TGTGCCAGCAGCCAATGGACAGACTCAATATCTAACTATGGCTACACCTTC.

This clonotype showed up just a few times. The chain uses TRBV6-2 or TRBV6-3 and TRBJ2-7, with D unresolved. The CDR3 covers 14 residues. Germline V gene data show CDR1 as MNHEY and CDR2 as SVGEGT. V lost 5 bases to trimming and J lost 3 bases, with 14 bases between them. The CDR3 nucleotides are TGTGCCAGCAGTAGTACCTTGGGTCTCTACGAGCAGTACTTC. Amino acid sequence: CASSSTLGLYEQYF.

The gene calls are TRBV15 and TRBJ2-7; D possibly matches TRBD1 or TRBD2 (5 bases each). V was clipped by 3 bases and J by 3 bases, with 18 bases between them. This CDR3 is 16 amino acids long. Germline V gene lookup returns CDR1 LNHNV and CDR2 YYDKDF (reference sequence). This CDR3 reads CATSSRYGRDGYEQYF. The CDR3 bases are TGTGCCACCAGCAGTCGTTATGGCAGGGACGGCTACGAGCAGTACTTC.

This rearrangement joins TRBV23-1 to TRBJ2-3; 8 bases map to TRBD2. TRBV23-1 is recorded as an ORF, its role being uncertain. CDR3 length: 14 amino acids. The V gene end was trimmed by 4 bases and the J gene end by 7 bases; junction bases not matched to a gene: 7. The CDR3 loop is CASSLRTSLNTQYF. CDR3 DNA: TGCGCCAGCAGTCTCCGGACTAGCTTGAATACGCAGTATTTT.

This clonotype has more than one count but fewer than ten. This chain's CDR3 is CASSRGLAGVYEQFF. The CDR3 bases are TGTGCCAGCAGCCGGGGACTAGCGGGAGTCTATGAGCAGTTCTTC. This rearrangement joins TRBV7-3 to TRBJ2-1; 14 positions agree with TRBD2. CDR3 size: 15 residues. Germline V CDR1 and CDR2: SGHTA, FQGTGA. J gave up 8 bases and V 5 bases, and 5 bases lay outside the gene matches.

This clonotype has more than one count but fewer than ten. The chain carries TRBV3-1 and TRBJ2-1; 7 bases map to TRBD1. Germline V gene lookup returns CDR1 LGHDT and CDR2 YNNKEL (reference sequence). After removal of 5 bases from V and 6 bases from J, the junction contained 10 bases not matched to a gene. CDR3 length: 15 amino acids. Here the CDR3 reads CASSGRRGQINEQFF. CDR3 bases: TGTGCCAGCAGCGGGAGAAGGGGACAGATCAATGAGCAGTTCTTC.

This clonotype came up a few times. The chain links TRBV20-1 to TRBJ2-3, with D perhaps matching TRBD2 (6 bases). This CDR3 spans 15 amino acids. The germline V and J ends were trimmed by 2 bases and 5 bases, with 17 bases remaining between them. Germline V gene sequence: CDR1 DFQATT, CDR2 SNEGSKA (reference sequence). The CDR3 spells CSARRCNGEEDTQYF. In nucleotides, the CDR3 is TGCAGTGCTAGAAGGTGCAACGGGGAGGAAGATACGCAGTATTTT.

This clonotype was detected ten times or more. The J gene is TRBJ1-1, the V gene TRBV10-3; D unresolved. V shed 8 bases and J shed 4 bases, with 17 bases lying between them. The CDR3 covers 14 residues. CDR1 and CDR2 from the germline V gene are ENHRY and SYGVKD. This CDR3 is CAIRGLTGSTEAFF. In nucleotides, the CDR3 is TGTGCCATCCGCGGTCTTACGGGGAGCACTGAAGCTTTCTTT.

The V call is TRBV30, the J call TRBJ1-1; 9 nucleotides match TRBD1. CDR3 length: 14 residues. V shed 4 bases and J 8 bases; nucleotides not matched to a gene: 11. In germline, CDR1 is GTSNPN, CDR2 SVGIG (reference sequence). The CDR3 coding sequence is TGTGCCTGGAAGGAACAGGGGGCAGGGATGGAAGCTTTCTTT. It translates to CAWKEQGAGMEAFF.

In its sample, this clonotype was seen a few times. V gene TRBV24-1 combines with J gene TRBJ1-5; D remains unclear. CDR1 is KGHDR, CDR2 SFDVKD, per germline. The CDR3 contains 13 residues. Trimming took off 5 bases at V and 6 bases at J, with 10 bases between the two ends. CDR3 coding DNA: TGTGCCACCAGTGCCGGGTCACTTCAGCCCCAGCATTTT. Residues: CATSAGSLQPQHF.

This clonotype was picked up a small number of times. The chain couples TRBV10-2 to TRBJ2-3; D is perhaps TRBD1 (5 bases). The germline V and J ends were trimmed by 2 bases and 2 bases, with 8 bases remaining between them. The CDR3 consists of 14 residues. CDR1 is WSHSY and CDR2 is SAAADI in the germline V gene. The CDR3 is CASSEDSYTDTQYF. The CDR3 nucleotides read TGCGCCAGCAGTGAGGACAGCTACACAGATACGCAGTATTTT.

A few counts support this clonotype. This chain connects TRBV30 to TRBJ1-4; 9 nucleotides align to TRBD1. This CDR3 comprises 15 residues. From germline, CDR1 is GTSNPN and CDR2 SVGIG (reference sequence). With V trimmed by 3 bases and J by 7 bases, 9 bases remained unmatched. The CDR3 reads CAWRGGQGIAEKLFF. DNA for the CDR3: TGTGCCTGGAGGGGCGGACAGGGGATAGCTGAAAAACTGTTTTTT.

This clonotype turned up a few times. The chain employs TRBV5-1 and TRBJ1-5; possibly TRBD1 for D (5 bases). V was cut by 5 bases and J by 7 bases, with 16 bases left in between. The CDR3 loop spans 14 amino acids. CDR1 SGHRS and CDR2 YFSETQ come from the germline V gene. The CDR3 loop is CASSPDGGGQPQHF. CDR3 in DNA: TGCGCCAGCAGTCCCGACGGGGGTGGGCAGCCCCAGCATTTT.

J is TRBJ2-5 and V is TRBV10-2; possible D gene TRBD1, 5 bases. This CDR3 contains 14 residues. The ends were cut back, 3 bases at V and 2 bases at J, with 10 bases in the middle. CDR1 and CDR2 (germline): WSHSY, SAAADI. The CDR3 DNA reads TGCGCCAGCAGTGACCCGACAGTGCAAGAGACCCAGTACTTC. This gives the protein CASSDPTVQETQYF.

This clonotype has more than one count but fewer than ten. The CDR3 is CASSSGLAGGTHLYNEQFF. CDR3 nucleotide sequence: TGCGCCAGCAGCTCAGGACTAGCGGGAGGGACCCACCTATACAATGAGCAGTTCTTC. The chain employs TRBV5-1 and TRBJ2-1; 15 positions match TRBD2. CDR1 and CDR2 from the germline V gene are SGHRS and YFSETQ. This CDR3 spans 19 amino acids. V gave up 3 bases and J gave up 4 bases; unmatched junction bases: 11.

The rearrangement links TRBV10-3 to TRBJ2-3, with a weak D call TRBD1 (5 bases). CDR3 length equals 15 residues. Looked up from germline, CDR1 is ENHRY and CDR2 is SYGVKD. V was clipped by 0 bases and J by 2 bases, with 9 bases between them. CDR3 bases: TGTGCCATCAGTGAGTCTCCAGGGAACACAGATACGCAGTATTTT. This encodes CAISESPGNTDTQYF.

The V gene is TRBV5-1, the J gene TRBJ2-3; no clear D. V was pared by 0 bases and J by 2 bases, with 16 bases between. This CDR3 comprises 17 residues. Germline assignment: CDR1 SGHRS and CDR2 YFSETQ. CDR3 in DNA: TGCGCCAGCAGCTTGGTAGGCGCTATCCTCCTCACAGATACGCAGTATTTT. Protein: CASSLVGAILLTDTQYF.

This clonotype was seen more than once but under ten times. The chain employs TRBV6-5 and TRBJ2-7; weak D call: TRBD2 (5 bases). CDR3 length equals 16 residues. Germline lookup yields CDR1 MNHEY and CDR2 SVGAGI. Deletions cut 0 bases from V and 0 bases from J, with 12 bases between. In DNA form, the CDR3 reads TGTGCCAGCAGTTACTCGACTACCCCCAGCTCCTACGAGCAGTACTTC. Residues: CASSYSTTPSSYEQYF.

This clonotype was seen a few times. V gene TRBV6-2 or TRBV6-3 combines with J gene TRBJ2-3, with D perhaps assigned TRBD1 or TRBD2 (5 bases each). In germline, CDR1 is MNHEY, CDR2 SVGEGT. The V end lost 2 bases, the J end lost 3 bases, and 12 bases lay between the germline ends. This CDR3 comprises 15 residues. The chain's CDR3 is CASSYPTGATDTQYF. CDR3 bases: TGTGCCAGCAGTTACCCGACCGGGGCGACAGATACGCAGTATTTT.

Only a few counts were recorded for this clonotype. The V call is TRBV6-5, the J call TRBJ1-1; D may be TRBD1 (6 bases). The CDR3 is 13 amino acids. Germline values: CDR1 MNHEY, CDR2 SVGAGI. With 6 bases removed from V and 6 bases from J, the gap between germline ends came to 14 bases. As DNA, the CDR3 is TGTGCCAGCAGGGGTACAGGGACCGCTGAAGCTTTCTTT. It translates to CASRGTGTAEAFF.

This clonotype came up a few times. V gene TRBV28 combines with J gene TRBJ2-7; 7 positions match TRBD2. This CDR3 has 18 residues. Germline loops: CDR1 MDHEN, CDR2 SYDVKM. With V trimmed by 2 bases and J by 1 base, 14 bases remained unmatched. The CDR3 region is CASSLTRRRLAESYEQYF. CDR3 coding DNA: TGTGCCAGCAGTTTAACTCGTAGGAGGCTAGCGGAATCCTACGAGCAGTACTTC.

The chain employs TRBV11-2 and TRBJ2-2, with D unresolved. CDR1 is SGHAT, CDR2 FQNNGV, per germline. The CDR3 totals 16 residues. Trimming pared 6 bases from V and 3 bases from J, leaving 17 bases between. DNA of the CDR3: TGTGCCAGCAGTTTTCTTACTACTCGGCACACCGGGGAGCTGTTTTTT. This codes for CASSFLTTRHTGELFF.

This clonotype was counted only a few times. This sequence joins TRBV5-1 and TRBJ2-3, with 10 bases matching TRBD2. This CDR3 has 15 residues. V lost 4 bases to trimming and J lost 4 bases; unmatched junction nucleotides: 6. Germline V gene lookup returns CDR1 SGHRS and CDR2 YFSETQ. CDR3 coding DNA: TGCGCCAGCAGCATTAGCGGGAGGAGCCCAGATACGCAGTATTTT. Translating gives CASSISGRSPDTQYF.

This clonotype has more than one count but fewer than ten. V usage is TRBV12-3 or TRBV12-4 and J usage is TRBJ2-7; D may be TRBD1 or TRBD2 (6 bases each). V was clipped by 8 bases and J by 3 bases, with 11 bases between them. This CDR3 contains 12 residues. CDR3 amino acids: CASRGGLYEQYF. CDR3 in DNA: TGTGCCAGCCGAGGGGGGCTCTACGAGCAGTACTTC.

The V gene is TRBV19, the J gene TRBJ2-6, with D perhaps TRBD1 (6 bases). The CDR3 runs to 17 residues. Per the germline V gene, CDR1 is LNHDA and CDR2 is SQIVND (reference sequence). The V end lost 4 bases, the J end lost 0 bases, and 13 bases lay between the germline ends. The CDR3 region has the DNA TGTGCCAGTAGTACCGGGACACCAAGCTCTGGGGCCAACGTCCTGACTTTC. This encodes CASSTGTPSSGANVLTF. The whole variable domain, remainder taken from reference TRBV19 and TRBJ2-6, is DGGITQSPKYLFRKEGQNVTLSCEQNLNHDAMYWYRQDPGQGLRLIYYSQIVNDFQKGDIAEGYSVSREKKESFPLTVTSAQKNPTAFYLCASSTGTPSSGANVLTFGAGSRLTVL.